One and the same sample provided the 5 T cell receptor beta chains below, sequenced in a study of blood T cell repertoires in COVID-19. Generated by immunoSEQ multiplex PCR, the TCRdb table keeps only in-frame clones and is missing some. Of roughly 59,000 clones in the sample, around four fifths were seen once. Sequenced input: peripheral blood. These receptors were collected from a human donor in a cohort sampled during active COVID-19.

The chain carries TRBV6-5 and TRBJ2-3; no clear D gene. CDR3 size: 14 residues. V gave up 5 bases and J gave up 2 bases, with 11 bases separating them. Germline V lookup: CDR1 MNHEY, CDR2 SVGAGI. CDR3 region: CASSRDFITDTQYF. DNA of the CDR3: TGTGCCAGCAGTCGCGACTTTATCACAGATACGCAGTATTTT.

V usage is TRBV5-1 and J usage is TRBJ2-7; TRBD2 matches 8 bases. CDR3 length: 16 residues. Trimming cost V 4 bases and J 1 base; bases outside gene matches: 10. Germline CDR1 and CDR2: SGHRS and YFSETQ. CDR3 protein: CASSPTPGTRSYEQYF. CDR3 nucleotides: TGCGCCAGCAGCCCCACCCCCGGGACTAGGTCCTACGAGCAGTACTTC.

This clone appeared once. Within the sample, other DNA sequences also encode this same CDR3. The chain uses TRBV10-3 and TRBJ1-2; possible D gene TRBD1, 6 bases. Germline V gene lookup returns CDR1 ENHRY and CDR2 SYGVKD. V was clipped by 4 bases and J by 3 bases, with 9 bases between them. This CDR3 comprises 13 residues. The CDR3 is CAISGAGDYGYTF. DNA for the CDR3: TGTGCCATCAGTGGTGCAGGGGACTATGGCTACACCTTC.

A remark on this clone: Other DNA sequences within the sample encode an identical CDR3. The chain joins TRBV6-1 to TRBJ1-2, with D uncertain. This CDR3 is 11 amino acids long. V was clipped by 2 bases and J by 8 bases, with 6 bases between them. In germline, CDR1 is MNHNS, CDR2 SASEGT. CDR3 sequence: CASSESVGYTF. CDR3 DNA sequence: TGTGCCAGCAGTGAATCAGTAGGCTACACCTTC.

This chain uses TRBV13 with TRBJ2-3; 10 bases match TRBD1. V dropped 8 bases and J dropped 6; count of bases not matched to a gene: 11. Germline CDR1 reads PRHDT; CDR2 reads FYEKMQ (reference sequence). The CDR3 totals 15 residues. CDR3 in amino acids: CASGLRDRGADTQYF. The DNA of the CDR3 is TGTGCCAGCGGACTCCGGGACAGGGGAGCGGATACGCAGTATTTT.